This T cell receptor (beta chain) emerged from a study of response to subunit inactivated influenza vaccine. Whole-study results and caveats: Each seasonal flu vaccination may recruit only limited new T cells, authors suggested.

As to this clonotype: No antigen is known for it.

TCRdb passed the RT-PCR reads through MiXCR, listing each CDR3 protein once. The table shows some 850,000 distinct CDR3 sequences, with less than 20% occurring only once. CDR1 SGHRS and CDR2 YFSETQ come from the germline V gene. Deletions cut 0 bases from V and 1 base from J, with 10 bases between. The CDR3 spans 15 residues. The rearrangement joins TRBV5-1 to TRBJ1-1, with D uncertain. The sequence came from a man between 45 and 60 years old who received an inactivated influenza vaccine. The material sequenced was PBMCs from blood, taken more than 4 days after vaccination. The CDR3 region is CASSLEPRGNTEAFF. The CDR3, as DNA: TGCGCCAGCAGCTTGGAACCGCGAGGGAACACTGAAGCTTTCTTT.